Following are 18 T cell receptor beta chains from one sample sequenced in a study of identical twins. TCRdb processed the 5' RACE reads anew with MiXCR; each CDR3 protein has one entry. Seen here are 1.5 million to 2 million distinct CDR3 sequences, less than 40% observed once, and the top ten hold roughly 0.3%. Sequencing used cord blood. The source of these receptors is a newborn girl in good health.

The rearrangement joins TRBV20-1 to TRBJ1-2; 7 bases align to TRBD1. The ends lost 3 bases at V and 4 bases at J; junction bases unmatched: 5. The germline V gene has CDR1 DFQATT and CDR2 SNEGSKA (reference sequence). The CDR3 has 13 residues. CDR3 sequence reads: CSASADRVYGYTF. Written as DNA, the CDR3 is TGCAGTGCTAGTGCCGACAGGGTCTATGGCTACACCTTC.

This clonotype was found a few times. The rearrangement joins TRBV6-2 or TRBV6-3 to TRBJ1-6, with 7 bases matching TRBD1. The V and J ends lost 4 bases and 4 bases, in that order; junction bases with no gene match: 4. Germline values: CDR1 MNHEY, CDR2 SVGEGT. CDR3 length: 15 amino acids. In DNA form, the CDR3 reads TGTGCCAGCAGTTCGACAGGGATATATAATTCACCCCTCCACTTT. Amino acids: CASSSTGIYNSPLHF.

The chain has TRBV12-3 or TRBV12-4 and TRBJ1-4; D is perhaps TRBD1 (6 bases). The CDR3 is made up of 17 amino acids. The germline V and J ends were trimmed by 6 bases and 0 bases, with 17 bases remaining between them. This chain's CDR3 is CASSPWGHRATNEKLFF. CDR3 nucleotides: TGTGCCAGCAGCCCTTGGGGCCACAGGGCAACTAATGAAAAACTGTTTTTT.

This clonotype was found a few times. The gene calls are TRBV4-1 and TRBJ2-7, with TRBD2 as a possible D gene (6 bases). The V gene lost 2 bases and the J gene lost 3 bases, with 11 bases spanning the gap. The CDR3 consists of 14 residues. Germline lookup yields CDR1 MGHRA and CDR2 YSYEKL. DNA of the CDR3: TGCGCCAGCAGCCAACCAGGGAGGCGCTACGAGCAGTACTTC. This sequence encodes CASSQPGRRYEQYF.

This clonotype has ten or more counts. This chain connects TRBV12-3 or TRBV12-4 to TRBJ2-1; the D gene is possibly TRBD1 (6 bases). V was cut by 2 bases and J by 9 bases, with 14 bases left in between. This CDR3 contains 14 residues. The CDR3 loop is CASSLWQTGGEQFF. The CDR3 DNA follows: TGTGCCAGCAGTTTATGGCAGACAGGAGGTGAGCAGTTCTTC.

V gene TRBV24-1 combines with J gene TRBJ2-1; 9 bases fit TRBD1. CDR3 length equals 17 residues. V lost 0 bases to trimming and J lost 2 bases; unmatched junction nucleotides: 4. The germline V gene encodes CDR1 KGHDR and CDR2 SFDVKD. The CDR3 loop reads CATSDLEQGATYNEQFF. The CDR3 bases are TGTGCCACCAGTGATTTGGAACAGGGGGCGACCTACAATGAGCAGTTCTTC.

The V gene is TRBV29-1, the J gene TRBJ2-7; D remains unclear. CDR1 and CDR2 from the germline V gene are SQVTM and ANQGSEA. This CDR3 spans 13 amino acids. Trimming pared 6 bases from V and 2 bases from J, leaving 14 bases between. CDR3 protein: CSVVSHATYEQYF. The DNA of the CDR3 is TGCAGCGTCGTCTCCCATGCTACCTACGAGCAGTACTTC.

The chain has TRBV27 and TRBJ2-1; 8 bases map to TRBD1. Germline V gene sequence: CDR1 MNHEY, CDR2 SMNVEV (reference sequence). V lost 4 bases and J lost 4; bases outside the gene matches: 18. The CDR3 covers 19 residues. This chain's CDR3 is CASSSFPVGQGAFYNEQFF. The CDR3 DNA reads as TGTGCCAGCAGTTCCTTCCCGGTTGGGCAGGGGGCCTTTTACAATGAGCAGTTCTTC.

This chain joins TRBV28 and TRBJ1-2; 8 positions match TRBD1. CDR1 and CDR2 (germline): MDHEN, SYDVKM. The junction had 8 bases not matched to a gene; V was cut back by 5 bases and J by 12 bases. This CDR3 region has 12 residues. The CDR3 here is CASSLPQGANTF. Written as DNA, the CDR3 is TGTGCCAGCAGTCTACCTCAGGGGGCTAACACCTTC.

The chain joins TRBV18 to TRBJ1-2, with D possibly matching TRBD1 (6 bases). Germline V gene lookup returns CDR1 KGHSH and CDR2 LQKENI. CDR3 length equals 15 residues. The V gene lost 2 bases and the J gene lost 2 bases, with 12 bases spanning the gap. For the CDR3, the DNA is TGTGCCAGCTCACCAGACAGGACAACAAACTATGGCTACACCTTC. Its protein product is CASSPDRTTNYGYTF. The entire variable domain, with the rest obtained from reference TRBV18 and TRBJ1-2, is as follows: NAGVMQNPRHLVRRRGQEARLRCSPMKGHSHVYWYRQLPEEGLKFMVYLQKENIIDESGMPKERFSAEFPKEGPSILRIQQVVRGDSAAYFCASSPDRTTNYGYTFGSGTRLTVV.

This clonotype showed up just a few times. The chain couples TRBV14 to TRBJ2-1, with 8 bases identical to TRBD1. Looked up from germline, CDR1 is SGHDN and CDR2 is FVKESK. The CDR3 length is 16 residues. Trimming at V came to 4 bases and at J to 12 bases, leaving 17 bases not matched to a gene. The CDR3 protein is CASSRRPGQALEGQFF. In DNA form, the CDR3 reads TGTGCCAGCAGCCGACGCCCGGGACAGGCATTAGAGGGGCAGTTCTTC.

The rearrangement uses TRBV7-9 and TRBJ2-3; 9 nucleotides match TRBD2. V gave up 3 bases and J gave up 4 bases; unmatched junction bases: 5. This CDR3 region has 15 residues. CDR1 and CDR2 (germline): SEHNR, FQNEAQ (reference sequence). The CDR3 nucleotides read TGTGCCAGCAGCTTCTCTAGCGGGGACTCAGATACGCAGTATTTT. It encodes CASSFSSGDSDTQYF.

The J gene is TRBJ2-7, the V gene TRBV27, with a weak D call TRBD2 (5 bases). The CDR3 sequence is 15 residues long. Germline V gives CDR1 MNHEY, CDR2 SMNVEV (reference sequence). Trimming stripped 2 bases from V and 3 bases from J, with 14 bases between. CDR3: CASSLKTVRGYEQYF. CDR3 bases: TGTGCCAGCAGTTTAAAAACGGTTCGGGGCTACGAGCAGTACTTC.

This clonotype was counted between two and nine times. The J gene is TRBJ2-3, the V gene TRBV10-3; 10 nucleotides match TRBD2. There are 15 residues in the CDR3. Germline V gives CDR1 ENHRY, CDR2 SYGVKD. The V segment lost 5 bases and the J segment 4 bases; nucleotides outside the gene matches: 6. The DNA for the CDR3 is TGTGCCATCAGTCGGCTAGCGGGAGAGGCAGATACGCAGTATTTT. This gives the protein CAISRLAGEADTQYF.

A few counts support this clonotype. The chain links TRBV28 to TRBJ2-5; D remains ambiguous. Gene TRBJ2-7 matches the end of the DNA better, so the J call may be wrong. CDR1 and CDR2 (germline): MDHEN, SYDVKM. The CDR3 spans 13 residues. The CDR3 DNA sequence: TGTGCCAGCACCTCCCGTAAACCATACGAGCAGTACTTC. This encodes CASTSRKPYEQYF.

This clonotype was observed a handful of times. The chain links TRBV4-2 to TRBJ2-7, with TRBD2 matching over 8 bases. Germline values: CDR1 LGHNA, CDR2 YNFKEQ. The CDR3 loop spans 18 amino acids. Trimming removed 4 bases from V and 0 bases from J; junction bases left unmatched: 14. In DNA form, the CDR3 reads TGTGCCAGCAGCCGAGAAGGGGAAGGCGGGGGGAGCTCCTACGAGCAGTACTTC. This sequence encodes CASSREGEGGGSSYEQYF.

The rearrangement uses TRBV4-1 and TRBJ1-2; D may be TRBD1 (5 bases). Germline lookup yields CDR1 MGHRA and CDR2 YSYEKL. The CDR3 has 15 residues. Trimming pared 6 bases from V and 6 bases from J, leaving 20 bases between. CDR3 bases: TGCGCCAGCAGTTATTACCTTCAGGGTGGAAATGGCTACACCTTC. Its protein product is CASSYYLQGGNGYTF.

Of note for this clonotype: One end of the junction varies from germline; a read error may be responsible. Here the CDR3 reads CASSQESGPYELYF. The DNA for the CDR3 is TGCGCCAGCAGCCAAGAATCAGGGCCCTACGAGCTGTACTTC. The V and J genes are TRBV4-1 and TRBJ2-7; perhaps TRBD1 as D (5 bases). CDR1 and CDR2 from the germline V gene are MGHRA and YSYEKL. This CDR3 comprises 14 residues.